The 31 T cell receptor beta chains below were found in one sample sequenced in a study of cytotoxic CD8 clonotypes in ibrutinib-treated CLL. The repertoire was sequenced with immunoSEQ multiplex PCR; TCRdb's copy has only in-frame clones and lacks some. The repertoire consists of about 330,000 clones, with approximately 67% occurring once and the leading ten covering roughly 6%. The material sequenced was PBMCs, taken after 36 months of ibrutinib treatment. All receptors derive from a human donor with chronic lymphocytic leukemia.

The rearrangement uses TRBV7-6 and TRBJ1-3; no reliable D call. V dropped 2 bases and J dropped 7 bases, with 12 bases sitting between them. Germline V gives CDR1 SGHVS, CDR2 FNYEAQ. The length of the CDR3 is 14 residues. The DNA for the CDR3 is TGTGCCAGCAGCTTACGGACGGAGGCGAACACCATATATTTT. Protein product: CASSLRTEANTIYF.

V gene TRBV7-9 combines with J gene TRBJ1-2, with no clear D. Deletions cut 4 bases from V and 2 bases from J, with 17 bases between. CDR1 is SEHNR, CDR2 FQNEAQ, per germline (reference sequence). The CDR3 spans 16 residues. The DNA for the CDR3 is TGTGCCAGCAGCTACCGGACCGTCACTTCCAACTATGGCTACACCTTC. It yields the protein CASSYRTVTSNYGYTF.

CDR3 nucleotides: TGTGCCAGCAGCTCGACAGGGGTCCACAACCCTTACTTC. Its protein product is CASSSTGVHNPYF. The V call is TRBV5-6, the J call TRBJ2-4, with TRBD1 identical over 8 bases. With 3 bases clipped from V and 16 bases from J, the junction kept 12 bases outside the gene matches. This CDR3 is built from 13 residues. Germline V lookup: CDR1 SGHDT, CDR2 YYEEEE.

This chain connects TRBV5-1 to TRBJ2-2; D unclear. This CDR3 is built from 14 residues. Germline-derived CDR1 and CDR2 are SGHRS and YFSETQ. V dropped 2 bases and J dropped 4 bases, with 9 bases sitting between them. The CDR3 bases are TGCGCCAGCAGCTTTATAAGGATCACCGGGGAGCTGTTTTTT. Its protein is CASSFIRITGELFF.

CDR3 protein: CASSVRGTYEQYF. CDR3 coding DNA: TGTGCCAGCAGTGTAAGGGGAACCTACGAGCAGTACTTC. V gene TRBV27 combines with J gene TRBJ2-7; D might be TRBD1 (5 bases). CDR1 is MNHEY, CDR2 SMNVEV, per germline (reference sequence). Deletions cut 5 bases from V and 2 bases from J, with 10 bases between. The CDR3 sequence is 13 residues long.

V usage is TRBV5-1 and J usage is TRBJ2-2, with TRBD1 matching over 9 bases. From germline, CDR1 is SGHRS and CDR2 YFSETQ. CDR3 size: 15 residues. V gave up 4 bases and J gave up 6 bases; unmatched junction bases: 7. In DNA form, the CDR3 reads TGCGCCAGCAGCGGCGGGACAGGGAAGGCCGGGGAGCTGTTTTTT. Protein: CASSGGTGKAGELFF.

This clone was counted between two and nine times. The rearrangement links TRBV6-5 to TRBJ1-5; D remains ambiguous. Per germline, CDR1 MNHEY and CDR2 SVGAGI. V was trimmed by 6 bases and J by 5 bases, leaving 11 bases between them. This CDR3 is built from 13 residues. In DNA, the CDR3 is TGTGCCAGCAGGACGGGAAACCATCAGCCCCAGCATTTT. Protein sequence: CASRTGNHQPQHF.

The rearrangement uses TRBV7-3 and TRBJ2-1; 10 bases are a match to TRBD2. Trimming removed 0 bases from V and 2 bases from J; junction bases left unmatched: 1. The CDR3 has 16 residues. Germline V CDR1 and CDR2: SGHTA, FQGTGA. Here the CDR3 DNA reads TGTGCCAGCAGCTTAACTAGCGGGGGGCCCTACAATGAGCAGTTCTTC. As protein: CASSLTSGGPYNEQFF.

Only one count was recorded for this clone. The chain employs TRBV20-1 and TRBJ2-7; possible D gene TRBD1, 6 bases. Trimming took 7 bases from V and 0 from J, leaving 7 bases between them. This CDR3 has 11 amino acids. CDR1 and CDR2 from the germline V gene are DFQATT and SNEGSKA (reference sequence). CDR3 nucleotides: TGCAGTGGACAGGCCTCCTACGAGCAGTACTTC. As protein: CSGQASYEQYF.

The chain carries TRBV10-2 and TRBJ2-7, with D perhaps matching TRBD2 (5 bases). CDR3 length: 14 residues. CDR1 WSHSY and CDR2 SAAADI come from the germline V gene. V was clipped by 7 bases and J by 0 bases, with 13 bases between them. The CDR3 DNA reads TGCGCCAGCATCATGTCCGGGGTCTCCTACGAGCAGTACTTC. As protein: CASIMSGVSYEQYF.

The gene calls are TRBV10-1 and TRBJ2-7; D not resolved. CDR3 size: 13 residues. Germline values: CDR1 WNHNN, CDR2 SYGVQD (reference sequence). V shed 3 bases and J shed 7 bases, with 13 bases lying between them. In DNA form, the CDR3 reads TGCGCCAGCAGTGATGCAAGGGTCCGAGAGCAGTACTTC. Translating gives CASSDARVREQYF.

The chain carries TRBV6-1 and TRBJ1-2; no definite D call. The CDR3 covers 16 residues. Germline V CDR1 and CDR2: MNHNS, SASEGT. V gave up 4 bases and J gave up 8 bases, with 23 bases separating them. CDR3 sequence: CASSGVRGANVFGYTF. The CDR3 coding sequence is TGTGCCAGCAGTGGGGTCCGGGGAGCGAACGTGTTCGGCTACACCTTC.

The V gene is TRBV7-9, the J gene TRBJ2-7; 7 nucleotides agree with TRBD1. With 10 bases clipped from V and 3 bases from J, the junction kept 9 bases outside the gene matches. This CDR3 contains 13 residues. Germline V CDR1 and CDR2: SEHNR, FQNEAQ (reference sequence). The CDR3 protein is CATRGPGVYEQYF. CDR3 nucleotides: TGTGCCACAAGGGGGCCCGGGGTCTACGAGCAGTACTTC.

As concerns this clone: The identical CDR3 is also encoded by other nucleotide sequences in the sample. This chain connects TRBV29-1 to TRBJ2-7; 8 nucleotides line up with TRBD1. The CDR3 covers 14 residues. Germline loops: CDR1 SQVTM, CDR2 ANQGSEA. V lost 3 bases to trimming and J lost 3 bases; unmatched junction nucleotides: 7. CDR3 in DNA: TGCAGCGTTGAGGGCGGGACAGGAGACTACGAGCAGTACTTC. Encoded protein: CSVEGGTGDYEQYF.

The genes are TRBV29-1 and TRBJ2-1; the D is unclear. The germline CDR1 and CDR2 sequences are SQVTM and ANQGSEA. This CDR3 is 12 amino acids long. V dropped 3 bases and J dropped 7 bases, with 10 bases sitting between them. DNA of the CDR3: TGCAGCGTTGATGAGGTTACTAATGAGCAGTTCTTC. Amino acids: CSVDEVTNEQFF.

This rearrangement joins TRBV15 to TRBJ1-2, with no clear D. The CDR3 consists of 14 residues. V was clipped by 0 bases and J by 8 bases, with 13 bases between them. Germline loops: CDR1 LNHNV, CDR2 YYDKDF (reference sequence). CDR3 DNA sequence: TGTGCCACCAGCAGAGATGGCCCCCAAGGGGGCTACACCTTC. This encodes CATSRDGPQGGYTF.

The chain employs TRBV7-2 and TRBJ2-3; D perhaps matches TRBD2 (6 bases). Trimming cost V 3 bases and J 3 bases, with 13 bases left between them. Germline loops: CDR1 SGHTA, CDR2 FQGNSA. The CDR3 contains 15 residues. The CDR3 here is CASSLEGRRTDTQYF. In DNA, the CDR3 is TGTGCCAGCAGCTTGGAGGGGCGAAGAACAGATACGCAGTATTTT. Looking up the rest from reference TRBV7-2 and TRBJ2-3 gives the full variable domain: GAGVSQSPSNKVTEKGKDVELRCDPISGHTALYWYRQSLGQGLEFLIYFQGNSAPDKSGLPSDRFSAERTGGSVSTLTIQRTQQEDSAVYLCASSLEGRRTDTQYFGPGTRLTVL.

CDR3 in amino acids: CASSWTSGGAWTDTQYF. The CDR3 DNA follows: TGTGCCAGCAGCTGGACTAGCGGGGGGGCGTGGACAGATACGCAGTATTTT. V is TRBV13 and J is TRBJ2-3, with TRBD2 matching 15 bases. V lost 4 bases and J lost 3; bases outside the gene matches: 5. CDR3 size: 17 residues. CDR1 and CDR2 from the germline V gene are PRHDT and FYEKMQ (reference sequence).

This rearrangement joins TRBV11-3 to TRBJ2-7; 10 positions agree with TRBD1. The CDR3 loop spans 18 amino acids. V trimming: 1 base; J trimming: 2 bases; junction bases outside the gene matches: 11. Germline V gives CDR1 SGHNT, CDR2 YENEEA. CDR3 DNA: TGTGCCAGCAGCTTAGTAAGTATCGGGGGACAGGGGACCTACGAGCAGTACTTC. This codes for CASSLVSIGGQGTYEQYF.

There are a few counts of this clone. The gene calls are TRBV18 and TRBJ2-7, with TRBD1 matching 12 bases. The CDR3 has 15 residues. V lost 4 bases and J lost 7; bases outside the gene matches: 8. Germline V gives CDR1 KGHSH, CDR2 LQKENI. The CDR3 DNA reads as TGTGCCAGCTCACTATTCCGGGACAGGGGGCTGGAGCAGTACTTC. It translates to CASSLFRDRGLEQYF.

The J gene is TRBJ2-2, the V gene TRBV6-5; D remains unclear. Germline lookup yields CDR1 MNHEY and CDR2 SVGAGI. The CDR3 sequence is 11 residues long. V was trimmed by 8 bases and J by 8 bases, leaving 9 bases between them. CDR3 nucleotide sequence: TGTGCCAGCGGGTTAAGTGGGGAGCTGTTTTTT. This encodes CASGLSGELFF.

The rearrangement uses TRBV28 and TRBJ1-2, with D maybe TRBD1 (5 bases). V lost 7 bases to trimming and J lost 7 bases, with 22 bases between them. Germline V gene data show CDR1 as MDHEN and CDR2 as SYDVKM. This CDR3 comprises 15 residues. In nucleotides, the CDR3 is TGTGCCAGCATCACTTATAGGGGAATGAGGGGTGGCTACACCTTC. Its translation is CASITYRGMRGGYTF.

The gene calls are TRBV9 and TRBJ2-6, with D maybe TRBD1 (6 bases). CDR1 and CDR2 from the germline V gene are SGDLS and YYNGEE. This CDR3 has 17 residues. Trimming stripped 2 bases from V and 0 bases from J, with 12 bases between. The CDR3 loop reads CASSVPGQFSGANVLTF. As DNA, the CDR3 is TGTGCCAGCAGCGTCCCCGGACAGTTCTCTGGGGCCAACGTCCTGACTTTC.

The CDR3 reads CASSLTGSSGNTIYF. Written as DNA, the CDR3 is TGCGCCAGCAGCTTGACAGGCAGCTCTGGAAACACCATATATTTT. The V and J genes are TRBV5-1 and TRBJ1-3; the D gene is possibly TRBD1 (5 bases). The CDR3 covers 15 residues. Germline-derived CDR1 and CDR2 are SGHRS and YFSETQ. Trimming removed 1 base at V and 0 bases at J, with 8 bases between.

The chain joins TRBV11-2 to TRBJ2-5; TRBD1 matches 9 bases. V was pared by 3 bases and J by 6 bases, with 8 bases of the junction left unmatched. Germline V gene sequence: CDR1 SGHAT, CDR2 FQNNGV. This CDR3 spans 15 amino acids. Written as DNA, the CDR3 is TGTGCCAGCAGCTTCAGGACAGGGGACTCGCAGACCCAGTACTTC. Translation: CASSFRTGDSQTQYF.

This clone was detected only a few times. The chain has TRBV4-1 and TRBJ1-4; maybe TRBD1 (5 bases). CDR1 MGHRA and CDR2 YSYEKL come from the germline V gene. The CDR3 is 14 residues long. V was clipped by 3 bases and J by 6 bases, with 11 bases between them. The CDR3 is CASSQGVGDEKLFF. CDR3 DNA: TGCGCCAGCAGCCAGGGGGTAGGGGATGAAAAACTGTTTTTT.

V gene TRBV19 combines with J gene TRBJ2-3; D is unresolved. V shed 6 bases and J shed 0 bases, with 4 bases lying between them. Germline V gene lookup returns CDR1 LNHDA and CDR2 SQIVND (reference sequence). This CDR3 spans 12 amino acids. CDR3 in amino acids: CASRRSTDTQYF. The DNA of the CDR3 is TGTGCCAGTAGGCGAAGCACAGATACGCAGTATTTT.

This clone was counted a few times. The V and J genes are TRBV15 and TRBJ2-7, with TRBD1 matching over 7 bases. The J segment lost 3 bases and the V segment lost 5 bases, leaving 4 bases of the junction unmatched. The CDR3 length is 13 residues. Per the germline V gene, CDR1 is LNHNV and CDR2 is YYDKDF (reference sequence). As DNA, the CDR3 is TGTGCCACCAGCCGGGGACAGTTCTACGAGCAGTACTTC. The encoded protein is CATSRGQFYEQYF. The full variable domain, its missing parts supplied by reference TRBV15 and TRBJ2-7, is DAMVIQNPRYQVTQFGKPVTLSCSQTLNHNVMYWYQQKSSQAPKLLFHYYDKDFNNEADTPDNFQSRRPNTSFCFLDIRSPGLGDTAMYLCATSRGQFYEQYFGPGTRLTVT.

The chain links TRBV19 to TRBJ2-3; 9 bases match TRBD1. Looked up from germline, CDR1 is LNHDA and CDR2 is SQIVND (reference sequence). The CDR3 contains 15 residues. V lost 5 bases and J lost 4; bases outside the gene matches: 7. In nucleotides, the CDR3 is TGTGCCAGTAGTCTTGGGGACAGGGACGCAGATACGCAGTATTTT. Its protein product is CASSLGDRDADTQYF.

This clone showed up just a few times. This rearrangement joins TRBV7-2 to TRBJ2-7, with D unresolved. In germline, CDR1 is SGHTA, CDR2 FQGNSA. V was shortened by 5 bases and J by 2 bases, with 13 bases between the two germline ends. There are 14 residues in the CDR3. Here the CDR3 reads CASSVWAGPYEQYF. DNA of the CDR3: TGTGCCAGCAGCGTTTGGGCCGGGCCCTACGAGCAGTACTTC. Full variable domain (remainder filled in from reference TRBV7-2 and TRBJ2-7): GAGVSQSPSNKVTEKGKDVELRCDPISGHTALYWYRQSLGQGLEFLIYFQGNSAPDKSGLPSDRFSAERTGGSVSTLTIQRTQQEDSAVYLCASSVWAGPYEQYFGPGTRLTVT.

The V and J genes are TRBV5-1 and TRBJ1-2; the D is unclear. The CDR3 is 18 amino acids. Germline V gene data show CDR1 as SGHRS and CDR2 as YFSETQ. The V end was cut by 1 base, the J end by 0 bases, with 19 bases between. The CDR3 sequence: CASSLIYRVGRANYGYTF. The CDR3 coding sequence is TGCGCCAGCAGCTTGATTTATCGGGTGGGCAGAGCTAACTATGGCTACACCTTC.